This TCR beta chain derives from a study of T-cell reconstitution after alpha-beta-depleted transplantation in children. CDR1 and CDR2 (germline): SGHTA, FQGNSA. The CDR3 contains 15 residues. With V trimmed by 3 bases and J by 0 bases, 1 base remained unmatched. Preparing the TCRbeta library involved the use of unique molecular identifiers. MiXCR, run by TCRdb on the PCR reads, gives a single entry per CDR3 protein. This table holds 700,000 to 950,000 distinct CDR3 sequences, under 20% found once. The sequencing here drew on PBMCs, mostly from graft donor cells, taken 360 days after TCRalphabeta/CD19-depleted stem cell transplant. This receptor was identified in a male patient younger than 18 who had a stem cell transplant for acute lymphoblastic leukemia, so the T cells may come from the graft donor. The chain links TRBV7-2 to TRBJ2-1, with 8 bases matching TRBD2. The CDR3 region has the DNA TGTGCCAGCAGCTTTAGCGGGATCTCCTACAATGAGCAGTTCTTC. Its translation: CASSFSGISYNEQFF. Variable domain in full (rest from reference TRBV7-2 and TRBJ2-1): GAGVSQSPSNKVTEKGKDVELRCDPISGHTALYWYRQSLGQGLEFLIYFQGNSAPDKSGLPSDRFSAERTGGSVSTLTIQRTQQEDSAVYLCASSFSGISYNEQFFGPGTRLTVL.